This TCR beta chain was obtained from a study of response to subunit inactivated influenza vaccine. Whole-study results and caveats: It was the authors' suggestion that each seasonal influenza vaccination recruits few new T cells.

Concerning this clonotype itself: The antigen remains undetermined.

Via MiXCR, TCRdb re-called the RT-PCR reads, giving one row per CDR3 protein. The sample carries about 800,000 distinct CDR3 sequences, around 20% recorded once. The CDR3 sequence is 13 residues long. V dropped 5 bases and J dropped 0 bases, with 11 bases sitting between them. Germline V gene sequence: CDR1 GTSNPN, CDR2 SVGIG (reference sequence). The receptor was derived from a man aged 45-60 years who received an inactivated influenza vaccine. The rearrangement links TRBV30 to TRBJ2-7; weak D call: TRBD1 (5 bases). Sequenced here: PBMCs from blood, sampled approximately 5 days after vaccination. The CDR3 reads CAWATGNSYEQYF. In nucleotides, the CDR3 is TGTGCCTGGGCTACAGGTAACTCCTACGAGCAGTACTTC.